A single sample gave rise to the 18 T cell receptor beta chains below, sequenced in a study of shared clonotypes between healthy human individuals. TCRdb's copy holds only in-frame clones and misses some; the assay was immunoSEQ multiplex PCR. The sample includes some 2,400,000 clones, under 97% of them seen just once. The sequenced material came from naive CD4+ T cells sorted from blood. Subset here: CD45RA+ positively selected. The source is a young man in good health.

The V and J genes are TRBV5-6 and TRBJ2-7; no definite D call. Per the germline V gene, CDR1 is SGHDT and CDR2 is YYEEEE. V was clipped by 4 bases and J by 10 bases, with 18 bases between them. The CDR3 runs 13 residues. DNA of the CDR3: TGTGCCAGCAGCCCGACGGATCTACGACGACAGTACTTC. Translated: CASSPTDLRRQYF.

The chain carries TRBV5-1 and TRBJ2-4; TRBD1 matches at 10 bases. The CDR3 runs to 16 residues. Germline V gene data show CDR1 as SGHRS and CDR2 as YFSETQ. V shed 4 bases, J shed 5 bases, and the junction held 9 bases outside the gene matches. The DNA of the CDR3 is TGCGCCAGCAGCCCAAGAGAGACAGGGGGCCAAAACATTCAGTACTTC. Translated: CASSPRETGGQNIQYF.

The V gene is TRBV2, the J gene TRBJ2-7; D ambiguous. V dropped 4 bases and J dropped 2 bases, with 9 bases sitting between them. CDR3 size: 13 residues. Germline assignment: CDR1 SNHLY and CDR2 FYNNEI. The CDR3 spells CASSGSVPYEQYF. CDR3 DNA sequence: TGTGCCAGCAGTGGGAGTGTTCCCTACGAGCAGTACTTC.

The V call is TRBV5-5, the J call TRBJ1-4; 9 bases line up with TRBD1. Germline CDR1 SGHKS, CDR2 YYEKEE (reference sequence). With 3 bases clipped from V and 4 bases from J, the junction kept 4 bases outside the gene matches. The CDR3 length is 15 residues. CDR3 bases: TGTGCCAGCAGCTCGGGACAGGGTTTTAATGAAAAACTGTTTTTT. Amino acids: CASSSGQGFNEKLFF.

J is TRBJ2-1 and V is TRBV7-9, with 7 bases lining up with TRBD2. This CDR3 spans 14 amino acids. V was clipped by 5 bases and J by 5 bases; unmatched bases: 6. Per germline, CDR1 SEHNR and CDR2 FQNEAQ (reference sequence). The CDR3 bases are TGTGCCAGCAGCCCCCGACTAGCCGACAATGAGCAGTTCTTC. It specifies CASSPRLADNEQFF.

This chain links TRBV9 with TRBJ1-3; D is perhaps TRBD1 (6 bases). Germline V gene data show CDR1 as SGDLS and CDR2 as YYNGEE. CDR3 length: 15 residues. The germline V and J ends were trimmed by 3 bases and 4 bases, with 14 bases remaining between them. CDR3 loop: CASSDRDGSGNTIYF. DNA for the CDR3: TGTGCCAGCAGCGACAGGGACGGCTCGGGAAACACCATATATTTT.

V is TRBV9 and J is TRBJ2-3; D uncertain. This CDR3 contains 15 residues. Germline CDR1 reads SGDLS; CDR2 reads YYNGEE. V gave up 0 bases and J gave up 0 bases, with 8 bases separating them. In DNA, the CDR3 is TGTGCCAGCAGCGTAGGCCAGAGGAGCACAGATACGCAGTATTTT. It codes for CASSVGQRSTDTQYF.

Turning to this clone: This sample also contains other DNA sequences that code for the same CDR3. J is TRBJ2-7 and V is TRBV5-4; D gene uncertain. CDR1 and CDR2 from the germline V gene are SGHNT and YYREEE (reference sequence). V lost 1 base and J lost 4, with 9 bases in between. The CDR3 extends over 13 amino acids. The CDR3 sequence is CASSLRSSYEQYF. The CDR3 nucleotides read TGTGCCAGCAGCTTGCGGTCTTCATACGAGCAGTACTTC.

The chain joins TRBV10-1 to TRBJ1-4; TRBD1 matches at 7 bases. This CDR3 has 19 amino acids. From germline, CDR1 is WNHNN and CDR2 SYGVQD (reference sequence). Trimming cost V 2 bases and J 0 bases; bases outside gene matches: 12. CDR3 in amino acids: CASSEQTGRENATNEKLFF. CDR3 in DNA: TGCGCCAGCAGTGAGCAGACAGGGAGGGAGAATGCAACTAATGAAAAACTGTTTTTT.

The chain is built from TRBV6-1 and TRBJ1-3; D is uncertain. Trimming shortened V by 4 bases and J by 0 bases, and 22 bases separated the two germline ends. The CDR3 extends over 19 amino acids. The germline CDR1 and CDR2 sequences are MNHNS and SASEGT. CDR3 protein: CASSGYREGSGSSGNTIYF. DNA of the CDR3: TGTGCCAGCAGTGGATATAGAGAAGGGTCGGGAAGCTCTGGAAACACCATATATTTT.

V gene TRBV14 combines with J gene TRBJ2-2; perhaps TRBD2 as D (6 bases). Trimming took 1 base from V and 3 from J, leaving 9 bases between them. This CDR3 has 15 amino acids. Germline V CDR1 and CDR2: SGHDN, FVKESK. The CDR3 sequence: CASSQAWRDTGELFF. CDR3 nucleotide sequence: TGTGCCAGCAGCCAAGCTTGGAGGGACACCGGGGAGCTGTTTTTT.

The chain is built from TRBV5-4 and TRBJ2-5; tentative D call: TRBD1 (5 bases). From germline, CDR1 is SGHNT and CDR2 YYREEE (reference sequence). V was pared by 1 base and J by 5 bases, with 18 bases between. The CDR3 extends over 16 amino acids. The CDR3 region is CASSLWTSGMRETQYF. The CDR3 DNA follows: TGTGCCAGCAGCTTGTGGACAAGTGGCATGCGGGAGACCCAGTACTTC.

The chain combines TRBV19 with TRBJ2-7; 7 nucleotides align to TRBD1. V lost 8 bases, J lost 6 bases, and 10 bases stayed unmatched. CDR3 length: 13 residues. In germline, CDR1 is LNHDA, CDR2 SQIVND (reference sequence). The CDR3 coding sequence is TGTGCCAGTTCGGGGACAGCGTCCCGCGAGCAGTACTTC. It translates to CASSGTASREQYF. Complete variable domain (other parts from reference TRBV19 and TRBJ2-7): DGGITQSPKYLFRKEGQNVTLSCEQNLNHDAMYWYRQDPGQGLRLIYYSQIVNDFQKGDIAEGYSVSREKKESFPLTVTSAQKNPTAFYLCASSGTASREQYFGPGTRLTVT.

The V call is TRBV7-9, the J call TRBJ2-7, with TRBD2 identical over 8 bases. The CDR3 runs 13 residues. J was trimmed by 7 bases and V by 4 bases; bases with no gene match: 6. CDR1 is SEHNR and CDR2 is FQNEAQ in the germline V gene (reference sequence). The CDR3 DNA reads TGTGCCAGCAGCTCGGGACTAGACTGGGAGCAGTACTTC. This codes for CASSSGLDWEQYF.

As for this clone: The sample has other DNA sequences that encode this CDR3 too. The rearrangement uses TRBV6-5 and TRBJ2-5; D remains ambiguous. CDR1 MNHEY and CDR2 SVGAGI come from the germline V gene. Trimming pared 0 bases from V and 4 bases from J, leaving 9 bases between. The CDR3 runs to 14 residues. CDR3 region: CASSYSTGRETQYF. As DNA, the CDR3 is TGTGCCAGCAGTTACTCTACGGGCCGAGAGACCCAGTACTTC.

The chain recombines TRBV7-5 with TRBJ1-1. TRBV7-5 is recorded as a pseudogene. This CDR3 contains 13 residues. Here the CDR3 DNA reads TGTGCCAGAACCTCGGCGAGCGACGTTGAAGCTTTCTTT. Amino acids: CARTSASDVEAFF.

The chain employs TRBV10-3 and TRBJ2-7; D ambiguous. The V gene lost 3 bases and the J gene lost 6 bases, with 21 bases spanning the gap. Looked up from germline, CDR1 is ENHRY and CDR2 is SYGVKD. CDR3 length: 16 residues. The CDR3 sequence is CAISDSPPPTGTEQYF. CDR3 sequence (DNA): TGTGCCATCAGTGATTCCCCCCCACCAACGGGTACCGAGCAGTACTTC.

This rearrangement joins TRBV9 to TRBJ1-5; 11 bases are shared with TRBD1. CDR1 and CDR2 from the germline V gene are SGDLS and YYNGEE. The CDR3 runs 15 residues. With V trimmed by 0 bases and J by 7 bases, 3 bases remained unmatched. The CDR3 DNA reads as TGTGCCAGCAGCGTAGAGGGACAGGGGGGACAGCCCCAGCATTTT. Its protein is CASSVEGQGGQPQHF.